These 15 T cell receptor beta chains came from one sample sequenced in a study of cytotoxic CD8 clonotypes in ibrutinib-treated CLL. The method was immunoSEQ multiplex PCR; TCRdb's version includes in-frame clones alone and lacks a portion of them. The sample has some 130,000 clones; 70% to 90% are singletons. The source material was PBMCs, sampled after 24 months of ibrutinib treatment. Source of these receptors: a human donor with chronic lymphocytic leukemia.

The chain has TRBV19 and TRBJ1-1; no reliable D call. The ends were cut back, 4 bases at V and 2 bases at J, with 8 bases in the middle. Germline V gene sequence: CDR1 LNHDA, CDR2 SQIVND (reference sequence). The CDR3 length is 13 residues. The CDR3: CASSKRENTEAFF. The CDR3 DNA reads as TGTGCCAGTAGTAAGAGGGAAAACACTGAAGCTTTCTTT. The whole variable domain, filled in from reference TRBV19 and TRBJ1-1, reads DGGITQSPKYLFRKEGQNVTLSCEQNLNHDAMYWYRQDPGQGLRLIYYSQIVNDFQKGDIAEGYSVSREKKESFPLTVTSAQKNPTAFYLCASSKRENTEAFFGQGTRLTVV.

The CDR3 sequence: CASSWTGLDTQYF. For the CDR3, the DNA is TGTGCCAGCTCTTGGACAGGGCTAGATACGCAGTATTTT. The chain recombines TRBV6-6 with TRBJ2-3; TRBD1 agrees at 8 bases. CDR3 size: 13 residues. CDR1 is MNHNY, CDR2 SVGAGI, per germline (reference sequence). With V trimmed by 8 bases and J by 5 bases, 6 bases remained unmatched.

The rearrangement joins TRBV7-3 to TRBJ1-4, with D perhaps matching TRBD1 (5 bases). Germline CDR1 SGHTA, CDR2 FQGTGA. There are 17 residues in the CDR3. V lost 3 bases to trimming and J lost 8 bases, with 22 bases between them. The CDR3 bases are TGTGCCAGCAGCTTTTCGGGAGGGGCTGGGACGGCCGAAAAACTGTTTTTT. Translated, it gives CASSFSGGAGTAEKLFF.

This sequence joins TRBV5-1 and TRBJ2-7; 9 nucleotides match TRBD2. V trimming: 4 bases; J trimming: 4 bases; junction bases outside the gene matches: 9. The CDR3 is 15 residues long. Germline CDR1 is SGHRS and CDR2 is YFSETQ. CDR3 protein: CASSPSGRRDYEQYF. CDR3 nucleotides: TGCGCCAGCAGCCCGAGCGGGAGGAGGGATTACGAGCAGTACTTC.

CDR3 nucleotide sequence: TGTGCCATCAGTGAGTATAGCAATCAGCCCCAGCATTTT. It yields the protein CAISEYSNQPQHF. The chain joins TRBV10-3 to TRBJ1-5; D is unclear. Germline V gives CDR1 ENHRY, CDR2 SYGVKD. The CDR3 consists of 13 residues. Trimming left V 1 base short and J 0 bases short, with 1 base between.

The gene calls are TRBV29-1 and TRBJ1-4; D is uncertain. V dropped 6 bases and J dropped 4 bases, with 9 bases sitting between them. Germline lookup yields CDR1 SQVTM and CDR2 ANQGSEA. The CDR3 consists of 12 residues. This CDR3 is CSVREGNEKLFF. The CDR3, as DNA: TGCAGCGTCCGAGAGGGTAATGAAAAACTGTTTTTT.

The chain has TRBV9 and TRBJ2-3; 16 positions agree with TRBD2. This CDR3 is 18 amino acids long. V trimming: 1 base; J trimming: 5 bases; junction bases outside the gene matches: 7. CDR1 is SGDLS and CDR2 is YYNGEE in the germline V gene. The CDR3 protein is CASSVLGTSGRAVDTQYF. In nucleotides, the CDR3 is TGTGCCAGCAGCGTACTAGGGACTAGCGGGAGGGCCGTAGATACGCAGTATTTT.

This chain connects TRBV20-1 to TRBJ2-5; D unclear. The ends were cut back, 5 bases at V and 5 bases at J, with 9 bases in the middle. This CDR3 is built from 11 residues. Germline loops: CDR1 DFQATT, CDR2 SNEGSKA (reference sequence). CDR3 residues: CSAPPGETQYF. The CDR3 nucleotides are TGCAGTGCTCCGCCCGGGGAGACCCAGTACTTC.

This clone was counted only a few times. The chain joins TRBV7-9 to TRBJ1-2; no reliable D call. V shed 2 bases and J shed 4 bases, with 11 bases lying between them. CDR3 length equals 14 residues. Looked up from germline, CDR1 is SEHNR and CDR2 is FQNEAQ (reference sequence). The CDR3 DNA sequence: TGTGCCAGCAGCTTAAGGCAGGCCCTCTATGGCTACACCTTC. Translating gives CASSLRQALYGYTF.

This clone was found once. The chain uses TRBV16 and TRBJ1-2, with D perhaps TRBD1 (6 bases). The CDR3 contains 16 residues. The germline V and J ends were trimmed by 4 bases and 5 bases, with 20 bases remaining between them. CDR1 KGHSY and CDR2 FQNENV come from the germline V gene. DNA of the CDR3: TGTGCCAGCAGCCTGTCCATTCGACAGGTTGTTTATGGCTACACCTTC. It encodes CASSLSIRQVVYGYTF.

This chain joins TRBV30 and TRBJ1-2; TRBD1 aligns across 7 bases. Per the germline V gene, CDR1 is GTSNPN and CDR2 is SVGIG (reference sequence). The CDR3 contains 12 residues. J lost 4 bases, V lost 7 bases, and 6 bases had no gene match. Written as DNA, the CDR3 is TGTGCCTCTTTGGACAGGTCCTATGGCTACACCTTC. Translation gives CASLDRSYGYTF.

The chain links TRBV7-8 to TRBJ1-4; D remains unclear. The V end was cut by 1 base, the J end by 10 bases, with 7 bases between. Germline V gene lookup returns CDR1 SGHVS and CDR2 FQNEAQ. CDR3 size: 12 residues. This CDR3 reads CASSLELGKLFF. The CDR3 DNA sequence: TGTGCCAGCAGCTTAGAGTTGGGAAAACTGTTTTTT.

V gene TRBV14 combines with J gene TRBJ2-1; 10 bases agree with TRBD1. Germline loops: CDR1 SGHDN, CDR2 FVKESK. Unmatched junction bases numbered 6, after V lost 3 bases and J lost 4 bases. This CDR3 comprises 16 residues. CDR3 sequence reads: CASSQDPGQGYNEQFF. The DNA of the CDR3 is TGTGCCAGCAGCCAGGATCCGGGACAGGGGTACAATGAGCAGTTCTTC. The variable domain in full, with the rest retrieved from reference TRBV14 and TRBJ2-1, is EAGVTQFPSHSVIEKGQTVTLRCDPISGHDNLYWYRRVMGKEIKFLLHFVKESKQDESGMPNNRFLAERTGGTYSTLKVQPAELEDSGVYFCASSQDPGQGYNEQFFGPGTRLTVL.

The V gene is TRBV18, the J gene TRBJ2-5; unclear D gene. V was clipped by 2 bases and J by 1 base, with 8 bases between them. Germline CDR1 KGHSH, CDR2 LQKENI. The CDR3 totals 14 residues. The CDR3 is CASSPSRSQETQYF. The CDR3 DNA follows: TGTGCCAGCTCACCATCCAGGTCCCAAGAGACCCAGTACTTC.

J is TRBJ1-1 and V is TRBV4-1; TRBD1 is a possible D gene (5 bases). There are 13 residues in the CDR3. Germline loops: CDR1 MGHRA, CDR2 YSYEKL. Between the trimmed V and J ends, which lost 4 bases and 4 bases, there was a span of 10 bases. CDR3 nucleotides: TGCGCCAGCAGCCTGACGCAGGGCACTGAAGCTTTCTTT. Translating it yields CASSLTQGTEAFF.